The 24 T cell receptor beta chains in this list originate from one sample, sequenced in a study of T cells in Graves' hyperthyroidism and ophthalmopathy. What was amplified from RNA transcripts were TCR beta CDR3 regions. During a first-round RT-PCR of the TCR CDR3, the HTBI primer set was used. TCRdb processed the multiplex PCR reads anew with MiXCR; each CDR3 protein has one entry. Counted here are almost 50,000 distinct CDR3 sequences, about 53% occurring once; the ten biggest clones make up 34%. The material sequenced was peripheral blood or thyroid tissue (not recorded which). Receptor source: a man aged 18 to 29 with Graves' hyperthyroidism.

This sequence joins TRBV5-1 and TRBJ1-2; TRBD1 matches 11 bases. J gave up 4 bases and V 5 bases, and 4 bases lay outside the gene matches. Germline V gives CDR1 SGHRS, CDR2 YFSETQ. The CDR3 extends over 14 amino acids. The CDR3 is CASRPGQGVYGYTF. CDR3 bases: TGCGCCAGCAGGCCGGGACAGGGGGTCTATGGCTACACCTTC.

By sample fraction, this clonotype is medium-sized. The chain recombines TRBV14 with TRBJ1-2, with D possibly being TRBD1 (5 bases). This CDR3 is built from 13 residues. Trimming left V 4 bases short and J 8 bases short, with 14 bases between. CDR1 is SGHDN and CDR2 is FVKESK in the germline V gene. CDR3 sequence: CASSRIQDFGYTF. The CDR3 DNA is TGTGCCAGCAGCCGGATACAGGACTTCGGCTACACCTTC.

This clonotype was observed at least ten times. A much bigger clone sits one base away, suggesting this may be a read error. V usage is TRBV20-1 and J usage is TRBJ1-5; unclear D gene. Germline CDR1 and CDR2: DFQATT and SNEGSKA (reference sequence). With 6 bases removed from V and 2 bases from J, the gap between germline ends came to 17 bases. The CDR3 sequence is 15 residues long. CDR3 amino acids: CSAHDLRGGNQPQHF. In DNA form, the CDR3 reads TGCAGTGCCCACGATCTGCGGGGTGGCAATCAGCCCCAGCATTTT.

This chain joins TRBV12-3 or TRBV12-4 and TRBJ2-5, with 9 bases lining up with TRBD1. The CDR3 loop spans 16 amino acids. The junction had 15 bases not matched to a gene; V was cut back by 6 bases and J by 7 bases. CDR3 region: CASSVDRDRVLGTQYF. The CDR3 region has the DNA TGTGCCAGCAGCGTAGACCGGGACAGGGTGCTTGGGACCCAGTACTTC.

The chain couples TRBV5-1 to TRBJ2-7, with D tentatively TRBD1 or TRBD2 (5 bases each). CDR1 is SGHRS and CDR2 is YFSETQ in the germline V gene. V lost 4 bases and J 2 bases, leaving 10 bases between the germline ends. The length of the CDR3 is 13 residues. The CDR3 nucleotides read TGCGCCAGCAGCCTCCGGGACCCCTACGAGCAGTACTTC. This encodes CASSLRDPYEQYF.

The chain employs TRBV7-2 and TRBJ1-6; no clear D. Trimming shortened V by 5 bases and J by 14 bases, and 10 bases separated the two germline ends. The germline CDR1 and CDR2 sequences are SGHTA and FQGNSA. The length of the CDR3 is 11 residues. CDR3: CASSPDLTLHF. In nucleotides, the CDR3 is TGTGCCAGCAGCCCAGACCTCACCCTCCACTTT.

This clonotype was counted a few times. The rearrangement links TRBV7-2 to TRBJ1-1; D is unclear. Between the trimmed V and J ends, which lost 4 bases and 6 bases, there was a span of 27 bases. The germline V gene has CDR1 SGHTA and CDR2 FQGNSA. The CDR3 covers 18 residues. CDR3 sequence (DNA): TGTGCCAGCAGCTCCCCTTTGTTGAAGGCTTTAGCGGTCTCTGAAGCTTTCTTT. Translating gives CASSSPLLKALAVSEAFF.

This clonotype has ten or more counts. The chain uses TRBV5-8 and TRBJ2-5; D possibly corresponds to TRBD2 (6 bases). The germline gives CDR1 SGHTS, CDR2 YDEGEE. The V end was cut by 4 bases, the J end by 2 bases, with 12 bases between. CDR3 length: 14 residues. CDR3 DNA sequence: TGTGCCAGCAGCGACGGGAGTAGACAAGAGACCCAGTACTTC. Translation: CASSDGSRQETQYF.

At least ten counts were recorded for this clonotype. CDR3 DNA sequence: TGTGCCAGCAGAACTACCGGACAGCACCACCTGGAGACCCAGTACTTC. Residues: CASRTTGQHHLETQYF. This chain links TRBV28 with TRBJ2-5; D might be TRBD1 (6 bases). V lost 6 bases and J lost 5, with 22 bases in between. The length of the CDR3 is 16 residues. The germline V gene encodes CDR1 MDHEN and CDR2 SYDVKM.

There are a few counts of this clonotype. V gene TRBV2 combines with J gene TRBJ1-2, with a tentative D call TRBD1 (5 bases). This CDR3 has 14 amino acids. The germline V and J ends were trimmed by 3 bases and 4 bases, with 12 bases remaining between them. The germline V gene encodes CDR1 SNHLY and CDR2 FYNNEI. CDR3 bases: TGTGCCAGCAGTGATTGGGGCCCACCCTATGGCTACACCTTC. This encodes CASSDWGPPYGYTF.

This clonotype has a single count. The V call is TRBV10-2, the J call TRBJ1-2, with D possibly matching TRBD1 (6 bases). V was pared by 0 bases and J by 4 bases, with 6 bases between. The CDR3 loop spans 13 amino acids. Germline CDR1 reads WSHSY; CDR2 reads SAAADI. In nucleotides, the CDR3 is TGCGCCAGCAGTGAGTCAGGGGGCTATGGCTACACCTTC. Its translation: CASSESGGYGYTF.

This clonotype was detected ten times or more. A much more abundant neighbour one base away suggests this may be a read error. The CDR3 reads CSALEAGWDTEAFF. The CDR3 nucleotides are TGCAGTGCTCTTGAGGCGGGGTGGGACACTGAAGCTTTCTTT. The chain combines TRBV20-1 with TRBJ1-1; the D is unclear. The V end lost 5 bases, the J end lost 3 bases, and 16 bases lay between the germline ends. Germline CDR1 and CDR2: DFQATT and SNEGSKA (reference sequence). There are 14 residues in the CDR3.

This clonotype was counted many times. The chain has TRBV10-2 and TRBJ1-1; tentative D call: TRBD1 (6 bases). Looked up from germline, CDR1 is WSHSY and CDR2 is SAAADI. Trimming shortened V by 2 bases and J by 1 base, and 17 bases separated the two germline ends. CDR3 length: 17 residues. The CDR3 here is CASSEVPGHRKNTEAFF. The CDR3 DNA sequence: TGCGCCAGCAGTGAGGTCCCGGGACATAGAAAGAACACTGAAGCTTTCTTT.

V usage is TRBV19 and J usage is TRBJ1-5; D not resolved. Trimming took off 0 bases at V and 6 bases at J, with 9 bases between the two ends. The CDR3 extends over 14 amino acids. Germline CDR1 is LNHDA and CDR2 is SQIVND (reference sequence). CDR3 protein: CASSIEGKGQPQHF. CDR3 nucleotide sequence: TGTGCCAGTAGTATAGAGGGAAAGGGTCAGCCCCAGCATTTT.

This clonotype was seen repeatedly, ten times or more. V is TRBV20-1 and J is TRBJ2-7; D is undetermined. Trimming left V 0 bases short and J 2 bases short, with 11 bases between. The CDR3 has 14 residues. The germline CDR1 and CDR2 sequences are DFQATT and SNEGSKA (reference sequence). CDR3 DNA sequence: TGCAGTGCTAGAGATCCGGACGTTCCCTACGAGCAGTACTTC. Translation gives CSARDPDVPYEQYF.

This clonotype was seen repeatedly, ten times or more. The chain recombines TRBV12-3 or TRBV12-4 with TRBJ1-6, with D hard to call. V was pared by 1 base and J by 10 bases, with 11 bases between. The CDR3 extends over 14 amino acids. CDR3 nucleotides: TGTGCCAGCAGTTTAGATCCGGGAGTATCACCCCTCCACTTT. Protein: CASSLDPGVSPLHF.

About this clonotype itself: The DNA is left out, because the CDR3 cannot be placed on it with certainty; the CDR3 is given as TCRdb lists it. CDR3: CASSQNIREGGYTFGSGTQYF. The genes are TRBV7-8 and TRBJ2-5; the table gives TRBD1 as D, unverified against the DNA. 21 amino acids form the CDR3, both terminal residues included. Germline assignment: CDR1 SGHVS and CDR2 FQNEAQ.

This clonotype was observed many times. CDR3 DNA: TGTGCCAGCAGCGTGTCCGGAGGGGGCACAGATACGCAGTATTTT. This gives the protein CASSVSGGGTDTQYF. The chain has TRBV9 and TRBJ2-3, with a weak D call TRBD2 (6 bases). CDR1 and CDR2 from the germline V gene are SGDLS and YYNGEE. The CDR3 loop spans 15 amino acids. V lost 2 bases to trimming and J lost 1 base, with 11 bases between them.

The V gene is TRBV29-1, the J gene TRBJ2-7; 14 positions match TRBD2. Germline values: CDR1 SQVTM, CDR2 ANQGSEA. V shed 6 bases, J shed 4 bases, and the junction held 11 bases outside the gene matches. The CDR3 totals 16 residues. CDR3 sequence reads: CSVGPGTSGRGYEQYF. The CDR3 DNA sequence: TGCAGCGTGGGGCCCGGGACTAGCGGGAGAGGGTACGAGCAGTACTTC.

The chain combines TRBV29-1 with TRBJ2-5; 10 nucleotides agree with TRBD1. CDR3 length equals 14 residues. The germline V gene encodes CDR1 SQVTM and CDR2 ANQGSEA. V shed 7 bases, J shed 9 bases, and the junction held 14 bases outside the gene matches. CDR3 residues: CSAQGQGSDQPQYF. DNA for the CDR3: TGCAGCGCCCAGGGACAGGGGAGCGATCAGCCCCAGTACTTC. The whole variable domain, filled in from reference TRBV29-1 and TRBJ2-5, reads SAVISQKPSRDICQRGTSLTIQCQVDSQVTMMFWYRQQPGQSLTLIATANQGSEATYESGFVIDKFPISRPNLTFSTLTVSNMSPEDSSIYLCSAQGQGSDQPQYFGPGTRLLVL.

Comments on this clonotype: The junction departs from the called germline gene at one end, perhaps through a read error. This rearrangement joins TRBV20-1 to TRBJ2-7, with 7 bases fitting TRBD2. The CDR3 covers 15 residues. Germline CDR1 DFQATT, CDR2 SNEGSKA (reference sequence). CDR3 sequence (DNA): TGCAGTGCTAGGTCCTCAGCGGGGAGCCCCTACGAGCAGTGCTTC. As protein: CSARSSAGSPYEQCF.

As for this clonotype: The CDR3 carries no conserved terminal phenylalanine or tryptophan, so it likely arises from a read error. The CDR3 protein is CATSKDLNAQPQHL. The DNA for the CDR3 is TGTGCCACCAGCAAAGACCTAAACGCTCAGCCCCAGCATCTT. The rearrangement links TRBV15 to TRBJ1-5; D is unclear. The CDR3 spans 14 residues. Trimming took off 4 bases at V and 6 bases at J, with 13 bases between the two ends. Germline V gene lookup returns CDR1 LNHNV and CDR2 YYDKDF (reference sequence).

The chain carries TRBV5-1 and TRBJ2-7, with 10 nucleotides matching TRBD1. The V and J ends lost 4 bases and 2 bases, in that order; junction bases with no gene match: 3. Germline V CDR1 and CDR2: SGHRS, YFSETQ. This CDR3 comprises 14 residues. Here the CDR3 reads CASSIDRGPYEQYF. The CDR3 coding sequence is TGCGCCAGCAGCATCGACAGGGGGCCCTACGAGCAGTACTTC. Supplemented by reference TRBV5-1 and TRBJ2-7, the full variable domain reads KAGVTQTPRYLIKTRGQQVTLSCSPISGHRSVSWYQQTPGQGLQFLFEYFSETQRNKGNFPGRFSGRQFSNSRSEMNVSTLELGDSALYLCASSIDRGPYEQYFGPGTRLTVT.

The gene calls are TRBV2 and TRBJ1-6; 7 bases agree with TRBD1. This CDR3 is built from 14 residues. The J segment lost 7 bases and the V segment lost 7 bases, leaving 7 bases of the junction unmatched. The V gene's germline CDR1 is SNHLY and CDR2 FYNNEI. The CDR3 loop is CASTEVQGNSPLHF. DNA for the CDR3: TGTGCCAGCACCGAGGTACAGGGGAATTCACCCCTCCACTTT.